Listed here are 28 T cell receptor beta chains from one sample, sequenced in a study of OX40 agonist ivuxolimab in advanced cancers. Sequencing used immunoSEQ multiplex PCR; TCRdb keeps in-frame clones, though not all of them. In the table there are about 79,000 clones, 88% of which are singletons. Sequencing used CD4+ or CD8+ T cells sorted from blood, obtained in a trial of the OX40 agonist ivuxolimab. The receptors were sampled from an adult with an advanced solid tumor such as melanoma, head and neck, liver or kidney cancer.

Comment on this clone: A much more abundant neighbour one base away suggests this may be a read error. The chain couples TRBV11-3 to TRBJ2-1; either TRBD1 or TRBD2 may fit D (5 bases each). Germline loops: CDR1 SGHNT, CDR2 YENEEA. The CDR3 has 16 residues. Trimming removed 5 bases from V and 7 bases from J, with 21 bases in between. The CDR3 sequence is CASSTSGTSIKNEQFF. DNA for the CDR3: TGTGCCAGCAGCACCTCCGGGACCAGCATCAAGAATGAGCAGTTCTTC.

This clone occurred a few times. The chain recombines TRBV6-6 with TRBJ1-2; D gene ambiguous. Trimming pared 3 bases from V and 7 bases from J, leaving 6 bases between. The CDR3 sequence is 11 residues long. CDR1 and CDR2 (germline): MNHNY, SVGAGI (reference sequence). CDR3 nucleotide sequence: TGTGCCAGCAGTTATTACCGTGGCTACACCTTC. This translates into CASSYYRGYTF.

The chain joins TRBV15 to TRBJ2-5, with 8 bases aligning to TRBD1. Looked up from germline, CDR1 is LNHNV and CDR2 is YYDKDF (reference sequence). V gave up 5 bases and J gave up 5 bases; unmatched junction bases: 7. This CDR3 contains 14 residues. CDR3 amino acids: CATSRDRGAETQYF. In nucleotides, the CDR3 is TGTGCCACCAGCCGCGACAGGGGAGCGGAGACCCAGTACTTC.

V is TRBV5-4 and J is TRBJ1-3; perhaps TRBD1 as D (5 bases). Germline CDR1 reads SGHNT; CDR2 reads YYREEE (reference sequence). The CDR3 runs 16 residues. Trimming took off 0 bases at V and 0 bases at J, with 10 bases between the two ends. The chain's CDR3 is CASSLGGTSSGNTIYF. CDR3 nucleotides: TGTGCCAGCAGCTTGGGGGGGACCAGCTCTGGAAACACCATATATTTT.

The CDR3 region is CATSLGERDEQFF. CDR3 sequence (DNA): TGTGCCACGAGCTTGGGAGAGAGGGATGAGCAGTTCTTC. The rearrangement links TRBV11-3 to TRBJ2-1; possibly TRBD2 for D (5 bases). Germline V gene data show CDR1 as SGHNT and CDR2 as YENEEA. The CDR3 runs to 13 residues. The ends were cut back, 10 bases at V and 8 bases at J, with 18 bases in the middle.

The rearrangement links TRBV4-2 to TRBJ1-2, with 9 bases identical to TRBD1. The J segment lost 8 bases and the V segment lost 5 bases, leaving 6 bases of the junction unmatched. The V gene's germline CDR1 is LGHNA and CDR2 YNFKEQ. The CDR3 consists of 13 residues. The CDR3 coding sequence is TGTGCCAGCAGCGCGGGACAGGGCTACGGCTACACCTTC. Translating gives CASSAGQGYGYTF.

The chain carries TRBV4-1 and TRBJ2-3; the D is unclear. CDR1 is MGHRA and CDR2 is YSYEKL in the germline V gene. The length of the CDR3 is 15 residues. V shed 0 bases and J shed 2 bases, with 9 bases lying between them. CDR3 sequence reads: CASSQDQLATDTQYF. For the CDR3, the DNA is TGCGCCAGCAGCCAAGATCAGCTTGCCACAGATACGCAGTATTTT.

The rearrangement uses TRBV11-2 and TRBJ2-1; TRBD2 is a possible D gene (6 bases). The germline V gene encodes CDR1 SGHAT and CDR2 FQNNGV. V gave up 7 bases and J gave up 2 bases, with 15 bases separating them. The CDR3 length is 15 residues. The CDR3 reads CASTRGVGAYNEQFF. DNA for the CDR3: TGTGCCAGCACCCGCGGGGTAGGGGCCTACAATGAGCAGTTCTTC.

With regard to this clone: The junction differs from germline at one of its ends, possibly a read error. The chain recombines TRBV7-7 with TRBJ2-1, with D unclear. The germline V gene encodes CDR1 SSHAT and CDR2 FNYEAQ (reference sequence). The CDR3 is 13 residues long. CDR3 sequence (DNA): TGTGCTAGCAGTCAAACGCCGGTCAATGAGCAGTTCTTC. Translated, it gives CASSQTPVNEQFF.

The V call is TRBV25-1, the J call TRBJ1-4; D not resolved. Germline V lookup: CDR1 MGHDK, CDR2 SYGVNS. The CDR3 spans 15 residues. Trimming cost V 5 bases and J 8 bases, with 18 bases left between them. CDR3 in amino acids: CASSPPWVGGEKLFF. The CDR3 bases are TGTGCCAGCAGTCCCCCCTGGGTGGGTGGCGAAAAACTGTTTTTT.

The chain joins TRBV4-2 to TRBJ2-7; D could derive from TRBD1 or TRBD2 (5 bases each). CDR3 length: 14 amino acids. The germline V and J ends were trimmed by 0 bases and 6 bases, with 12 bases remaining between them. Per germline, CDR1 LGHNA and CDR2 YNFKEQ. Here the CDR3 reads CASSQDSGAGEQYF. CDR3 DNA sequence: TGTGCCAGCAGCCAAGATTCCGGGGCCGGCGAGCAGTACTTC.

V is TRBV6-1 and J is TRBJ2-1, with a weak D call TRBD2 (6 bases). The germline gives CDR1 MNHNS, CDR2 SASEGT. The CDR3 runs to 17 residues. The germline V and J ends were trimmed by 3 bases and 5 bases, with 20 bases remaining between them. CDR3 coding DNA: TGTGCCAGCAGTGACCAATCGAGAGCGGGCCCCAACAATGAGCAGTTCTTC. Its translation: CASSDQSRAGPNNEQFF.

The chain combines TRBV7-9 with TRBJ1-5; D is perhaps TRBD1 (6 bases). Germline CDR1 SEHNR, CDR2 FQNEAQ (reference sequence). Trimming pared 4 bases from V and 0 bases from J, leaving 22 bases between. This CDR3 is built from 19 residues. DNA for the CDR3: TGTGCCAGCAGCTCGACCCGATACCCAGGACAGAATAGCAATCAGCCCCAGCATTTT. Amino acids: CASSSTRYPGQNSNQPQHF. Looking up the rest from reference TRBV7-9 and TRBJ1-5 gives the full variable domain: DTGVSQNPRHKITKRGQNVTFRCDPISEHNRLYWYRQTLGQGPEFLTYFQNEAQLEKSRLLSDRFSAERPKGSFSTLEIQRTEQGDSAMYLCASSSTRYPGQNSNQPQHFGDGTRLSIL.

V and J are TRBV11-2 and TRBJ2-7; perhaps TRBD2 as D (6 bases). The V end was cut by 1 base, the J end by 2 bases, with 12 bases between. CDR1 and CDR2 from the germline V gene are SGHAT and FQNNGV. CDR3 length: 15 amino acids. DNA for the CDR3: TGTGCCAGCAGCTTAGGGGCTAGCGCGACCTACGAGCAGTACTTC. Translating it yields CASSLGASATYEQYF. Full variable domain (remainder filled in from reference TRBV11-2 and TRBJ2-7): EAGVAQSPRYKIIEKRQSVAFWCNPISGHATLYWYQQILGQGPKLLIQFQNNGVVDDSQLPKDRFSAERLKGVDSTLKIQPAKLEDSAVYLCASSLGASATYEQYFGPGTRLTVT.

The chain joins TRBV11-2 to TRBJ2-7; D unclear. Germline lookup yields CDR1 SGHAT and CDR2 FQNNGV. Between the trimmed V and J ends, which lost 2 bases and 0 bases, there was a span of 8 bases. The CDR3 covers 14 residues. The CDR3 DNA reads TGTGCCAGCAGCTTACGACGGAACTCCTACGAGCAGTACTTC. Translating gives CASSLRRNSYEQYF.

The chain links TRBV7-8 to TRBJ2-7; D is undetermined. CDR1 and CDR2 from the germline V gene are SGHVS and FQNEAQ. The CDR3 is 13 amino acids. The V end lost 0 bases, the J end lost 6 bases, and 9 bases lay between the germline ends. CDR3: CASSLAIRSEQYF. CDR3 bases: TGTGCCAGCAGCTTAGCGATAAGGAGCGAGCAGTACTTC.

This clone was seen just once. This chain joins TRBV21-1 and TRBJ2-3; the table calls TRBD2, which could not be checked here. TRBV21-1 counts as a pseudogene. The CDR3 length is 14 residues. This CDR3 reads CASSTRSSTDTQYF. The CDR3 coding sequence is TGTGCCAGCAGCACGCGTTCTAGCACAGATACGCAGTATTTT.

The chain joins TRBV5-1 to TRBJ1-1; TRBD1 matches at 9 bases. With 0 bases clipped from V and 1 base from J, the junction kept 10 bases outside the gene matches. CDR1 and CDR2 (germline): SGHRS, YFSETQ. This CDR3 is 18 amino acids long. The CDR3 DNA reads TGCGCCAGCAGCTTGGACCGGGACAGGGCCTCAAGGAACACTGAAGCTTTCTTT. Residues: CASSLDRDRASRNTEAFF.

The chain uses TRBV5-6 and TRBJ1-5; D is unresolved. This CDR3 has 12 residues. V gave up 2 bases and J gave up 5 bases, with 5 bases separating them. Germline V CDR1 and CDR2: SGHDT, YYEEEE. For the CDR3, the DNA is TGTGCCAGCAGCTTTGCAGATCAGCCCCAGCATTTT. Amino acids: CASSFADQPQHF.

The chain employs TRBV6-1 and TRBJ1-1; perhaps TRBD1 as D (6 bases). V lost 4 bases to trimming and J lost 1 base, with 10 bases between them. Germline-derived CDR1 and CDR2 are MNHNS and SASEGT. CDR3 length: 14 residues. CDR3 region: CASSVDRQNTEAFF. The CDR3 DNA sequence: TGTGCCAGCAGTGTAGACAGGCAGAACACTGAAGCTTTCTTT.

In this sample, this clone turned up a few times. The genes are TRBV9 and TRBJ2-7; 8 bases fit TRBD2. Trimming cost V 4 bases and J 6 bases; bases outside gene matches: 9. The CDR3 runs to 14 residues. Germline CDR1 SGDLS, CDR2 YYNGEE. Here the CDR3 reads CASSSGFGGAEQYF. The CDR3 coding sequence is TGTGCCAGCAGCTCCGGGTTCGGGGGGGCCGAGCAGTACTTC.

The chain employs TRBV10-2 and TRBJ1-2; 8 bases line up with TRBD1. There are 13 residues in the CDR3. Trimming removed 8 bases from V and 5 bases from J; junction bases left unmatched: 7. CDR1 WSHSY and CDR2 SAAADI come from the germline V gene. For the CDR3, the DNA is TGCGCCAGCTCCGACACAGGGGGGTATGGCTACACCTTC. Translated: CASSDTGGYGYTF.

This sequence joins TRBV10-2 and TRBJ2-5; perhaps TRBD1 as D (5 bases). Germline assignment: CDR1 WSHSY and CDR2 SAAADI. The CDR3 covers 13 residues. Trimming cost V 10 bases and J 1 base, with 13 bases left between them. As DNA, the CDR3 is TGCGCCACACGATTAGGGGTCCAAGAGACCCAGTACTTC. It specifies CATRLGVQETQYF.

The V gene is TRBV5-1, the J gene TRBJ2-2; D is uncertain. This CDR3 has 15 amino acids. The V end was cut by 1 base, the J end by 2 bases, with 9 bases between. The V gene's germline CDR1 is SGHRS and CDR2 YFSETQ. The CDR3 reads CASSLNGDNTGELFF. The CDR3, as DNA: TGCGCCAGCAGCTTGAATGGGGATAACACCGGGGAGCTGTTTTTT.

The chain recombines TRBV19 with TRBJ1-2; no firm D call. Between the trimmed V and J ends, which lost 6 bases and 6 bases, there was a span of 14 bases. CDR3 length: 13 residues. Germline values: CDR1 LNHDA, CDR2 SQIVND (reference sequence). CDR3 in amino acids: CASSPRRSHGYTF. In DNA, the CDR3 is TGTGCCAGTAGCCCCCGCCGTTCCCATGGCTACACCTTC. The complete variable domain, with remaining parts taken from reference TRBV19 and TRBJ1-2, reads DGGITQSPKYLFRKEGQNVTLSCEQNLNHDAMYWYRQDPGQGLRLIYYSQIVNDFQKGDIAEGYSVSREKKESFPLTVTSAQKNPTAFYLCASSPRRSHGYTFGSGTRLTVV.

This chain links TRBV7-6 with TRBJ2-6; D gene ambiguous. The germline CDR1 and CDR2 sequences are SGHVS and FNYEAQ. The CDR3 runs 13 residues. V dropped 5 bases and J dropped 3 bases, with 5 bases sitting between them. In DNA, the CDR3 is TGTGCCAGCAGCGTCAGTGGGGCCAACGTCCTGACTTTC. This encodes CASSVSGANVLTF.

The genes are TRBV2 and TRBJ2-5, with 7 nucleotides matching TRBD2. The germline V gene encodes CDR1 SNHLY and CDR2 FYNNEI. V shed 1 base, J shed 1 base, and the junction held 9 bases outside the gene matches. The CDR3 runs to 17 residues. Written as DNA, the CDR3 is TGTGCCAGCAGTGAAGTCCCATTAGCGGGCCTCCAAGAGACCCAGTACTTC. It encodes CASSEVPLAGLQETQYF.

The gene calls are TRBV2 and TRBJ2-1, with D perhaps TRBD2 (6 bases). V gave up 1 base and J gave up 8 bases, with 12 bases separating them. From germline, CDR1 is SNHLY and CDR2 FYNNEI. The CDR3 consists of 14 residues. The CDR3 DNA follows: TGTGCCAGCAGTGAAGGGCTAGGAGGGCATGAGCAGTTCTTC. Translated, it gives CASSEGLGGHEQFF.